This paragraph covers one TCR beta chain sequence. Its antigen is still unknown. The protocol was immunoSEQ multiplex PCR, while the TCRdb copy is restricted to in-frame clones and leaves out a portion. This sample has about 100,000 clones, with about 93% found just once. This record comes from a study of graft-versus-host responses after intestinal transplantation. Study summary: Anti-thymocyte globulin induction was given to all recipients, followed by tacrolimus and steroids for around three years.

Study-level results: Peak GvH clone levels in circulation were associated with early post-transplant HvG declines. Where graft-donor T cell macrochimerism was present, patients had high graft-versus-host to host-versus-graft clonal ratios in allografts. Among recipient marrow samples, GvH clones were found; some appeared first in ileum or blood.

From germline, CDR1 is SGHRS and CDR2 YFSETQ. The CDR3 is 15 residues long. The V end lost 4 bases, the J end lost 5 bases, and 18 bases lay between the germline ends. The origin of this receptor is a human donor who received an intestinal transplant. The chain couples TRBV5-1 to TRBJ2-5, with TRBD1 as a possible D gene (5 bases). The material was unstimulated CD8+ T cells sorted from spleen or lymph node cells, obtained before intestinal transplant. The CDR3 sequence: CASSLGDPYFETQYF. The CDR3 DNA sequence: TGCGCCAGCAGCCTAGGGGATCCTTATTTCGAGACCCAGTACTTC.